These 6 T cell receptor beta chains came from one sample sequenced in a study of blood T cell repertoires in COVID-19. This table comes from immunoSEQ multiplex PCR, and its TCRdb copy is limited to in-frame clones, with some not included. The sample lists about 160,000 clones; roughly 84% were seen once. Sample: peripheral blood. The receptors stem from a woman between 50 and 59 years old with COVID-19, enrolled during active disease.

The chain carries TRBV27 and TRBJ2-7; the match to TRBD1 covers 8 bases. Germline V gene data show CDR1 as MNHEY and CDR2 as SMNVEV (reference sequence). With 5 bases clipped from V and 7 bases from J, the junction kept 10 bases outside the gene matches. The CDR3 covers 14 residues. Here the CDR3 reads CASSTGTGNREQYF. Written as DNA, the CDR3 is TGTGCCAGCAGTACCGGGACAGGCAATCGGGAGCAGTACTTC.

The rearrangement links TRBV7-9 to TRBJ2-5; 9 bases match TRBD1. CDR1 is SEHNR, CDR2 FQNEAQ, per germline (reference sequence). The CDR3 runs 16 residues. V lost 3 bases, J lost 0 bases, and 5 bases stayed unmatched. This chain's CDR3 is CASSLGTGRNQETQYF. In DNA, the CDR3 is TGTGCCAGCAGCTTGGGGACAGGGAGGAACCAAGAGACCCAGTACTTC.

V usage is TRBV5-1 and J usage is TRBJ2-3; the match to TRBD1 covers 8 bases. Trimming removed 4 bases from V and 6 bases from J; junction bases left unmatched: 7. Germline values: CDR1 SGHRS, CDR2 YFSETQ. This CDR3 comprises 14 residues. CDR3 amino acids: CASSRTGIWDTQYF. DNA of the CDR3: TGCGCCAGCAGCCGGACAGGGATCTGGGATACGCAGTATTTT.

V and J are TRBV5-1 and TRBJ2-5, with TRBD2 matching over 8 bases. Trimming removed 4 bases from V and 2 bases from J; junction bases left unmatched: 7. Looked up from germline, CDR1 is SGHRS and CDR2 is YFSETQ. The CDR3 runs 15 residues. Here the CDR3 reads CASSGSGGQQETQYF. The CDR3 nucleotides read TGCGCCAGCAGCGGAAGCGGGGGCCAACAAGAGACCCAGTACTTC.

The V call is TRBV3-1 (or the pseudogene TRBV3-2), the J call TRBJ2-1, with 9 bases matching TRBD1. The trim removed 4 bases at V and 3 bases at J, leaving 10 bases unmatched. Germline V lookup: CDR1 LGHDT, CDR2 YNNKEL (reference sequence). CDR3 size: 17 residues. CDR3 in amino acids: CASSPIPGQGSYNEQFF. CDR3 nucleotides: TGTGCCAGCAGCCCGATCCCCGGACAGGGGAGCTACAATGAGCAGTTCTTC.

The gene calls are TRBV7-9 and TRBJ2-5; D gene ambiguous. Trimming pared 3 bases from V and 4 bases from J, leaving 15 bases between. Germline values: CDR1 SEHNR, CDR2 FQNEAQ (reference sequence). The CDR3 totals 15 residues. This CDR3 is CASSFPGLVGETQYF. The CDR3 DNA reads as TGTGCCAGCAGCTTCCCAGGATTAGTAGGAGAGACCCAGTACTTC.